This TCR beta chain appears in the sequencing data of a study of blood T cell repertoires in COVID-19. Across the study: Donors in the United States, Italy and Spain gave samples during acute or convalescent COVID-19. From T cells, B-cell-depleted T cells, or PBMCs came the material, which was cDNA or gDNA.

Original methodology: By means of reference gene primer amplification, nucleated cell counts were estimated. Sequencing was performed with immunoSEQ multiplex PCR; in TCRdb, only in-frame clones are kept and a portion is missing. Clone size and V and J calls were adopted from that table, with D and trimming inferred from the DNA. The sample contains 110,000 or so clones, roughly 85% of which appear only once. Germline-derived CDR1 and CDR2 are WSHSY and SAAADI. The CDR3 is 13 residues long. Between the trimmed V and J ends, which lost 3 bases and 1 base, there was a span of 3 bases. This sequence was found in a man aged 40-50 years with acute or convalescent COVID-19. The chain uses TRBV10-2 and TRBJ2-2; D remains unclear. Sequences were obtained from peripheral blood. CDR3 nucleotides: TGCGCCAGCAGTGATAGGAACACCGGGGAGCTGTTTTTT. Its translation is CASSDRNTGELFF.